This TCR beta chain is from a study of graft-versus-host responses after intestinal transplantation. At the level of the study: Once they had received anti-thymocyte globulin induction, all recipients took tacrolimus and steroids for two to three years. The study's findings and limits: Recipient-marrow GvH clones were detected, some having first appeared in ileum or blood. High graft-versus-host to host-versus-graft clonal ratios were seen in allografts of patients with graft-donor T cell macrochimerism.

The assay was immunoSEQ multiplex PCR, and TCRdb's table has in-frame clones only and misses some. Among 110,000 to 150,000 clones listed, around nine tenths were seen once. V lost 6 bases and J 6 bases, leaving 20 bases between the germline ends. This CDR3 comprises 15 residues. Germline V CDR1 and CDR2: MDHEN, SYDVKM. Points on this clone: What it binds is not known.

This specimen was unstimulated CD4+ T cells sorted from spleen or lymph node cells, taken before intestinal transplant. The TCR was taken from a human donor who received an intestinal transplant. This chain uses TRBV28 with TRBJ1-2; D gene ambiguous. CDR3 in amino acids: CASRLEDSPWDGYTF. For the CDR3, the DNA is TGTGCCAGCAGATTGGAGGACTCCCCCTGGGATGGCTACACCTTC.